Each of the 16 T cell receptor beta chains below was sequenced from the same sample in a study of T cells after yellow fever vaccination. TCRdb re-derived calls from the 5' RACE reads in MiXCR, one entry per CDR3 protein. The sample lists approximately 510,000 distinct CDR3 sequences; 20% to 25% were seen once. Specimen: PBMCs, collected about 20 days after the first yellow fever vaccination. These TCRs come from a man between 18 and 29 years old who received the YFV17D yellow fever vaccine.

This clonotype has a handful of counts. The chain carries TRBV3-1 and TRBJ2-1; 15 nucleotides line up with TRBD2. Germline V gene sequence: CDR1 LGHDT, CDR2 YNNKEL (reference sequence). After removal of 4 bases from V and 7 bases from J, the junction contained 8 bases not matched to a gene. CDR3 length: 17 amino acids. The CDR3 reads CASSRRTSGGARNEQFF. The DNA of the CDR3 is TGTGCCAGCAGCCGACGGACTAGCGGGGGGGCTCGGAATGAGCAGTTCTTC.

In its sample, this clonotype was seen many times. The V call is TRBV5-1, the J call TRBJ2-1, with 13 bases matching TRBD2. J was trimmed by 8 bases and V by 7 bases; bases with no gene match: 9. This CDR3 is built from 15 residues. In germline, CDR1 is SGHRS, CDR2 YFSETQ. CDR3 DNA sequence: TGCGCCAGCCGGCTACTAGCGGGGGGGATCTATGAGCAGTTCTTC. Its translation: CASRLLAGGIYEQFF.

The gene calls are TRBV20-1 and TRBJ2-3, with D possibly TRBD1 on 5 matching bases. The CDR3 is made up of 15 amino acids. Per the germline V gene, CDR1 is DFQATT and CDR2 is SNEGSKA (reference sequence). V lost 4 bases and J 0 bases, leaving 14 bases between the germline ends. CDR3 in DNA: TGCAGTGCTACCCCTCCAGGGTTAAGCACAGATACGCAGTATTTT. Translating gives CSATPPGLSTDTQYF.

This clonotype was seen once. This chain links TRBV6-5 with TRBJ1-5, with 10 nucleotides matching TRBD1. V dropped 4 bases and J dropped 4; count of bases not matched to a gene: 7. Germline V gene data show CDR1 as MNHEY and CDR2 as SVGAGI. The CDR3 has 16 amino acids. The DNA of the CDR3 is TGTGCCAGCAGTTTCCCGGGGACAGGGGTAAATCAGCCCCAGCATTTT. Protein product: CASSFPGTGVNQPQHF.

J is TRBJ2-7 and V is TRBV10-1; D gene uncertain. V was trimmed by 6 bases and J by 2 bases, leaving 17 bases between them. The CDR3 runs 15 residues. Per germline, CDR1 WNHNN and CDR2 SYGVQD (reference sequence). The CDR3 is CASRPLRDKPYEQYF. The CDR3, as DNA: TGCGCCAGCAGACCACTAAGAGACAAACCCTACGAGCAGTACTTC.

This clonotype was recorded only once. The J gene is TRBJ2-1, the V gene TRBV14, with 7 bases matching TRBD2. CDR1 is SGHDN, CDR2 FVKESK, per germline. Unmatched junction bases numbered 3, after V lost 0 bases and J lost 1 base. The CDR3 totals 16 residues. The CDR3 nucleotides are TGTGCCAGCAGCCAAGAGCGGGGGTGGTCCTACAATGAGCAGTTCTTC. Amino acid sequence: CASSQERGWSYNEQFF. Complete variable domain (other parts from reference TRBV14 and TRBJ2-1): EAGVTQFPSHSVIEKGQTVTLRCDPISGHDNLYWYRRVMGKEIKFLLHFVKESKQDESGMPNNRFLAERTGGTYSTLKVQPAELEDSGVYFCASSQERGWSYNEQFFGPGTRLTVL.

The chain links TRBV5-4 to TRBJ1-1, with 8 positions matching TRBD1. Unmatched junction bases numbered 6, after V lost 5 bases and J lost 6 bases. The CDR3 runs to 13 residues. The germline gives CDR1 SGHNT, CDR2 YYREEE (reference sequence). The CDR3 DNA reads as TGTGCCAGCAGGCCAGGACAGGGCTCTGAAGCTTTCTTT. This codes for CASRPGQGSEAFF.

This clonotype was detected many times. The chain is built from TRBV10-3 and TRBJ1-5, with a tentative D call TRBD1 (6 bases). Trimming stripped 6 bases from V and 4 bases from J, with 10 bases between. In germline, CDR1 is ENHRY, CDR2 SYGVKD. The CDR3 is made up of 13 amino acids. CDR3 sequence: CAIRQGPNQPQHF. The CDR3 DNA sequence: TGTGCCATCAGACAGGGCCCTAATCAGCCCCAGCATTTT.

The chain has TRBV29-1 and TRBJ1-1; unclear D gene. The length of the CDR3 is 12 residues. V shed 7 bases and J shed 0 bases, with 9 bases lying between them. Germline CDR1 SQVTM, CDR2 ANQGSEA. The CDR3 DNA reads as TGCAGCGGTAGGGCCCTGAACACTGAAGCTTTCTTT. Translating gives CSGRALNTEAFF.

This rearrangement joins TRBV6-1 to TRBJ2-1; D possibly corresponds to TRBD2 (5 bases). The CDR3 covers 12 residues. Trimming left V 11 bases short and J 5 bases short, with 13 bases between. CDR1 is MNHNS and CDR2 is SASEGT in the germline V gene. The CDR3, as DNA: TGTGCCTCCGGACGGGATAACAATGAGCAGTTCTTC. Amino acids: CASGRDNNEQFF.

As DNA, the CDR3 is TGTGCCAGCAGCTTGGTTGATTTGCCAGGGGAAGTGCTCGATGGCTACACCTTC. This encodes CASSLVDLPGEVLDGYTF. The chain has TRBV5-6 and TRBJ1-2; a possible D gene is TRBD1 (6 bases). Germline CDR1 is SGHDT and CDR2 is YYEEEE. V lost 0 bases and J 6 bases, leaving 24 bases between the germline ends. There are 18 residues in the CDR3.

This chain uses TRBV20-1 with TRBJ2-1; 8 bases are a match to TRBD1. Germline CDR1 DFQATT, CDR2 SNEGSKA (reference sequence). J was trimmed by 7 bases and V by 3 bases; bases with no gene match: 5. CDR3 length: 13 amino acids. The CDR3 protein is CSASRGRLNEQFF. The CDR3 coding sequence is TGCAGTGCTAGCAGGGGGCGTCTGAATGAGCAGTTCTTC.

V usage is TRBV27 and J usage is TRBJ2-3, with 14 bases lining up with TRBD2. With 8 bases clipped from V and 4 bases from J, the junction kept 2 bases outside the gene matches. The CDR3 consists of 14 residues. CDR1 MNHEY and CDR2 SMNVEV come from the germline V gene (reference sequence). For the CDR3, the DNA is TGTGCCAGCCGACTAGCGGGGGGGCCAGATACGCAGTATTTT. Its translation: CASRLAGGPDTQYF.

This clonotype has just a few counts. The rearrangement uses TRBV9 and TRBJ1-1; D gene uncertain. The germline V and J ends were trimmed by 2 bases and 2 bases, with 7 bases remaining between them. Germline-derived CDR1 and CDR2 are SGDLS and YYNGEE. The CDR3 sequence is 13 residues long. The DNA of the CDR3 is TGTGCCAGCAGCGTTCAGCCTAACACTGAAGCTTTCTTT. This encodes CASSVQPNTEAFF. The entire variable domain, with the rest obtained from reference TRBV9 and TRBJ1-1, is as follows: DSGVTQTPKHLITATGQRVTLRCSPRSGDLSVYWYQQSLDQGLQFLIQYYNGEERAKGNILERFSAQQFPDLHSELNLSSLELGDSALYFCASSVQPNTEAFFGQGTRLTVV.

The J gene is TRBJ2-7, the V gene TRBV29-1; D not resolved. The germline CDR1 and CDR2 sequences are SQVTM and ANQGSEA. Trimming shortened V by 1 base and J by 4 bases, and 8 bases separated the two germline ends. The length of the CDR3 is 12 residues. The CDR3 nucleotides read TGCAGCGTTGAAGCGGGTGAATACGAGCAGTACTTC. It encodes CSVEAGEYEQYF.

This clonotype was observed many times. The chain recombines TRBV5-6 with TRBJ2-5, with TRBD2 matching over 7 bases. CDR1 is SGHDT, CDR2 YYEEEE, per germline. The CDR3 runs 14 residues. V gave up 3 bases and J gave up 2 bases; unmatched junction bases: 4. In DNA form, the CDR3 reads TGTGCCAGCAGCTCGCCCGGGAGGCAAGAGACCCAGTACTTC. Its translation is CASSSPGRQETQYF.